This TCR beta chain is drawn from a study of T cell repertoires in MIS-A myocarditis. The protocol was immunoSEQ multiplex PCR, while the TCRdb copy is restricted to in-frame clones and leaves out a portion. In the table there are more than 6,500 clones, approximately 81% of which are singletons. Trimming at V came to 2 bases and at J to 5 bases, leaving 5 bases not matched to a gene. Germline CDR1 and CDR2: KGHDR and SFDVKD. This CDR3 region has 16 residues. The receptor was derived from a young man with fulminant myocarditis from multisystem inflammatory syndrome in adults (MIS-A) after COVID-19. The sample consisted of right inferior lung lobe tissue obtained at autopsy. The chain employs TRBV24-1 and TRBJ1-5, with 10 bases aligning to TRBD1. CDR3 sequence: CATSDSTGGSDQPQHF. The CDR3 nucleotides are TGTGCCACCAGTGATTCGACAGGGGGCTCGGATCAGCCCCAGCATTTT.